This T cell receptor beta chain was identified during a study of regulatory T cells in long-lasting Graves disease. Time point given: newly diagnosed GD, antithyroid drugs for less than 3 months. RNA extracted from PBMCs served as the sequencing template. Both iRepertoire HTBI primers and Arm-PCR of CDR3 regions were used to build the TCR beta libraries. TCRdb called the multiplex PCR reads again in MiXCR, with one record for every CDR3 protein. Of just over 600,000 distinct CDR3 sequences listed, less than 20% are singletons. V was cut by 1 base and J by 6 bases, with 9 bases left in between. There are 13 residues in the CDR3. CDR1 and CDR2 from the germline V gene are SEHNR and FQNEAQ (reference sequence). This clonotype was seen at least ten times. The same sample was also studied in work on T cells in Graves' hyperthyroidism and ophthalmopathy. In that study: Most clonotypes that expanded in the thyroid above 0.001 also showed up in blood. Stable hyperthyroidism was separated from ophthalmopathy by a model based on 13 V-J features.

The receptor comes from a woman in her twenties or thirties with Graves disease. The chain employs TRBV7-9 and TRBJ1-1, with D possibly matching TRBD1 (6 bases). Sequencing was performed on peripheral blood mononuclear cells (PBMCs), taken at new diagnosis, from a patient treated with antithyroid drugs. DNA for the CDR3: TGTGCCAGCAGCTTAGTGGACAGCCCTGAAGCTTTCTTT. Protein product: CASSLVDSPEAFF.